The 2 T cell receptor beta chains in this list originate from one sample, sequenced in a study of CXCR3-negative and CXCR3-positive naive CD8 T cells. With UMI labels, 5' RACE was used to prepare the TRB cDNA libraries. TCRdb re-analyzed the 5' RACE reads; it lists each CDR3 protein once, without DNA. This sample's table reports 70,000 to 95,000 distinct CDR3 sequences. The specimen sequenced was naive CXCR3- CD8+ T cells from blood. Sample subset: CD45RO-CCR7+CD27+CD95- naive CD8+ T cells lacking CXCR3 (TNR3-). The source of these receptors is a human donor in good health. Some clones in this sample may be carry-over from other donors' samples.

This chain joins TRBV24-1 and TRBJ2-3; TCRdb calls TRBD2, which cannot be checked without DNA. CDR1 and CDR2 (germline): KGHDR, SFDVKD. The length of the CDR3 is 16 residues. The CDR3 loop is CATSARGRQRTDTQYF.

V is TRBV2 and J is TRBJ2-1; TCRdb outputs TRBD1, but without DNA this stays unchecked. Germline lookup yields CDR1 SNHLY and CDR2 FYNNEI. The CDR3 spans 14 residues. The CDR3 spells CASSEWTRGHEQFF.